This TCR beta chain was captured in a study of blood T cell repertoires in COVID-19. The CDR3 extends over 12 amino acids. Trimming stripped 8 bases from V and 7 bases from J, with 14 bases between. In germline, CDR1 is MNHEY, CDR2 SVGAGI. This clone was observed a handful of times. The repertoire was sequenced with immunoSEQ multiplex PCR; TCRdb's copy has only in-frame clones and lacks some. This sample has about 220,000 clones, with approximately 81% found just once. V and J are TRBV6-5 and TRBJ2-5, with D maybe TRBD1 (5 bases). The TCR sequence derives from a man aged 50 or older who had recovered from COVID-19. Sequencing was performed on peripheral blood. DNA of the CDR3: TGTGCCAGCGGATACCGAAGGGGGACCCAGTACTTC. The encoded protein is CASGYRRGTQYF.